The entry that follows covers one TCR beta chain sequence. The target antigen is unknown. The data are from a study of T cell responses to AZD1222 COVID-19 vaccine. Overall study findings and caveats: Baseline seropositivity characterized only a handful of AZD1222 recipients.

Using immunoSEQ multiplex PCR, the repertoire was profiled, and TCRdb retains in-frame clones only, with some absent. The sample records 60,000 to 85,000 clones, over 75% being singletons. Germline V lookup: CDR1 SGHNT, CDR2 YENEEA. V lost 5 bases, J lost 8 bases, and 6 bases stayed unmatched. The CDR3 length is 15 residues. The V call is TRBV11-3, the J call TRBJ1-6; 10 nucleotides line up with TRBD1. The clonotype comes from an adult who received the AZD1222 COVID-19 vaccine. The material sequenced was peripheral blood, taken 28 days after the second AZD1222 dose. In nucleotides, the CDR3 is TGTGCCAGCAGCCCCGGGACAGGGGACCATTCACCCCTCCACTTT. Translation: CASSPGTGDHSPLHF.